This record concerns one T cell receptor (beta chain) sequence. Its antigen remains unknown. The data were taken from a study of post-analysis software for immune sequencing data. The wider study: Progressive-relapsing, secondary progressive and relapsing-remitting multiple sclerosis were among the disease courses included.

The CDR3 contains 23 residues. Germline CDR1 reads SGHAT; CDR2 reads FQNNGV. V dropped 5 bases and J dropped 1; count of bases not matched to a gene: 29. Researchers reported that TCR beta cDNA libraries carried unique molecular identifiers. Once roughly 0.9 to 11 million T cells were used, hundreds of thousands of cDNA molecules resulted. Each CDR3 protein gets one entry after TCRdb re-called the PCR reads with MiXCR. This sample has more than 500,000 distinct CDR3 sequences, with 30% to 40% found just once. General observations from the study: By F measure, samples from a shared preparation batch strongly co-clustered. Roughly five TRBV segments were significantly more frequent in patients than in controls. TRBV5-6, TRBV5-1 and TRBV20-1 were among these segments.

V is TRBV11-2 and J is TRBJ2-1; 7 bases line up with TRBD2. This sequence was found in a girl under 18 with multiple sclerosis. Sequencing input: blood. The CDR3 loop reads CASSRPVRAGVLFQRPSYNEQFF. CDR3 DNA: TGTGCCAGCAGCCGACCCGTTAGGGCGGGGGTTTTGTTTCAGAGACCATCCTACAATGAGCAGTTCTTC.